The 30 T cell receptor beta chains listed next were all sequenced from one sample in a study of cytotoxic CD8 clonotypes in ibrutinib-treated CLL (dated by TCRdb to 2020 to 2022). According to the study, the label for this sample's time point signals: approximately twelve months on ibrutinib. Library method: the immunoSEQ multiplex PCR assay. Sourced from immuneACCESS, this table was stored by TCRdb with only in-frame sequences that have V and J called. A share of the clones is absent; for the studies checked, an unresolved V gene accounts for under half, and the remainder has no known explanation. The sample table records under 150,000 clones; around 90% of these occur just once. Together, the top ten hold 11% of the sample. The sequencing here drew on PBMCs, taken after 12 months of ibrutinib treatment. Receptors were obtained from a human donor with chronic lymphocytic leukemia.

The chain couples TRBV25-1 to TRBJ2-3; D is uncertain. Germline V gene data show CDR1 as MGHDK and CDR2 as SYGVNS. The V end was cut by 3 bases, the J end by 7 bases, with 5 bases between. The CDR3 totals 11 residues. CDR3 in DNA: TGTGCCAGCAGTGATATGAATACGCAGTATTTT. Residues: CASSDMNTQYF.

The rearrangement uses TRBV19 and TRBJ1-5; a possible D gene is TRBD1 (5 bases). This CDR3 region has 15 residues. The germline gives CDR1 LNHDA, CDR2 SQIVND (reference sequence). V was cut by 6 bases and J by 0 bases, with 12 bases left in between. The CDR3 loop is CASRGWGYSNQPQHF. Written as DNA, the CDR3 is TGTGCCAGTAGAGGTTGGGGGTATAGCAATCAGCCCCAGCATTTT.

This clone was found once. The DNA for the CDR3 is TGCAGCGTTGAAACGGGGGCCTACGAGCAGTACTTC. This sequence encodes CSVETGAYEQYF. V and J are TRBV29-1 and TRBJ2-7, with D perhaps matching TRBD2 (6 bases). The V gene's germline CDR1 is SQVTM and CDR2 ANQGSEA. The CDR3 totals 12 residues. Trimming removed 2 bases from V and 2 bases from J, with 7 bases in between.

This clone was seen only once. V usage is TRBV27 and J usage is TRBJ1-1; D ambiguous. The CDR3 covers 12 residues. CDR1 MNHEY and CDR2 SMNVEV come from the germline V gene (reference sequence). Trimming removed 8 bases at V and 5 bases at J, with 12 bases between. CDR3 DNA sequence: TGTGCCAGCTGGGTCCTCGCTACTGAAGCTTTCTTT. Translating it yields CASWVLATEAFF.

The chain is built from TRBV4-1 and TRBJ2-5; 8 bases align to TRBD2. This CDR3 is 15 amino acids long. Germline V lookup: CDR1 MGHRA, CDR2 YSYEKL. Losses at the gene ends were 4 bases for V and 7 bases for J; bases not matched to a gene: 11. CDR3 region: CASSRGTSVYPTQYF. In DNA form, the CDR3 reads TGCGCCAGCAGCCGCGGGACTAGTGTTTACCCGACCCAGTACTTC.

This clone has just one count. This chain links TRBV4-1 with TRBJ2-7; TRBD2 agrees at 7 bases. Losses at the gene ends were 0 bases for V and 0 bases for J; bases not matched to a gene: 2. The CDR3 covers 15 residues. CDR1 MGHRA and CDR2 YSYEKL come from the germline V gene. The chain's CDR3 is CASSQDRTSSYEQYF. For the CDR3, the DNA is TGCGCCAGCAGCCAAGACCGGACTAGCTCCTACGAGCAGTACTTC.

This chain joins TRBV9 and TRBJ2-1; 10 nucleotides align to TRBD2. The CDR3 sequence is 15 residues long. CDR1 is SGDLS and CDR2 is YYNGEE in the germline V gene. V dropped 4 bases and J dropped 4; count of bases not matched to a gene: 5. CDR3 amino acids: CASSPGLAAYNEQFF. The CDR3 DNA reads as TGTGCCAGCAGCCCCGGACTAGCGGCGTACAATGAGCAGTTCTTC. Variable domain in full (rest from reference TRBV9 and TRBJ2-1): DSGVTQTPKHLITATGQRVTLRCSPRSGDLSVYWYQQSLDQGLQFLIQYYNGEERAKGNILERFSAQQFPDLHSELNLSSLELGDSALYFCASSPGLAAYNEQFFGPGTRLTVL.

The chain carries TRBV5-1 and TRBJ1-2; the D gene is possibly TRBD1 (5 bases). The CDR3 extends over 13 amino acids. Germline V gene data show CDR1 as SGHRS and CDR2 as YFSETQ. V gave up 4 bases and J gave up 2 bases, with 9 bases separating them. CDR3 amino acids: CASSVGHNYGYTF. The DNA of the CDR3 is TGCGCCAGCAGCGTGGGGCACAACTATGGCTACACCTTC.

The genes are TRBV28 and TRBJ2-3; TRBD2 agrees at 8 bases. The V segment lost 7 bases and the J segment 2 bases; nucleotides outside the gene matches: 14. CDR3 length: 17 amino acids. CDR1 is MDHEN, CDR2 SYDVKM, per germline. The CDR3 is CASNVGSGSGNTDTQYF. CDR3 DNA sequence: TGTGCCAGCAATGTGGGAAGCGGGAGTGGTAACACAGATACGCAGTATTTT.

The V call is TRBV9, the J call TRBJ2-2; TRBD2 matches 10 bases. Germline V gives CDR1 SGDLS, CDR2 YYNGEE. The CDR3 length is 16 residues. Unmatched junction bases numbered 6, after V lost 3 bases and J lost 4 bases. The CDR3 nucleotides are TGTGCCAGCAGCGCCGCTAGCGGGAGCACCACCGGGGAGCTGTTTTTT. Translated: CASSAASGSTTGELFF.

The chain carries TRBV2 and TRBJ1-2; the D gene is possibly TRBD1 (5 bases). The CDR3 sequence is 13 residues long. Germline V gives CDR1 SNHLY, CDR2 FYNNEI. Trimming left V 4 bases short and J 5 bases short, with 11 bases between. CDR3 sequence (DNA): TGTGCCAGCAGTGGAGGACAAAGATATGGCTACACCTTC. Translated, it gives CASSGGQRYGYTF.

The V call is TRBV9, the J call TRBJ2-7; 9 bases agree with TRBD2. The CDR3 consists of 17 residues. Germline V gives CDR1 SGDLS, CDR2 YYNGEE. V shed 0 bases, J shed 6 bases, and the junction held 13 bases outside the gene matches. The CDR3 nucleotides read TGTGCCAGCAGCGTAGGCCGGCGGGAGGGCCTGGAATGCGAGCAGTACTTC. This codes for CASSVGRREGLECEQYF.

V is TRBV7-8 and J is TRBJ2-1; the match to TRBD1 covers 7 bases. This CDR3 region has 14 residues. Germline V gene sequence: CDR1 SGHVS, CDR2 FQNEAQ. V lost 3 bases to trimming and J lost 6 bases; unmatched junction nucleotides: 5. CDR3 nucleotide sequence: TGTGCCAGCAGCTTTGGACAGGTCCCCAATGAGCAGTTCTTC. Protein sequence: CASSFGQVPNEQFF.

The chain employs TRBV6-1 and TRBJ1-2, with D unclear. The CDR3 length is 11 residues. CDR1 is MNHNS, CDR2 SASEGT, per germline. V was clipped by 1 base and J by 9 bases, with 6 bases between them. The CDR3 here is CASSEDLSYTF. The CDR3 DNA sequence: TGTGCCAGCAGTGAAGATCTAAGCTACACCTTC.

The rearrangement joins TRBV18 to TRBJ2-7; TRBD2 matches at 9 bases. The CDR3 length is 14 residues. J was trimmed by 2 bases and V by 1 base; bases with no gene match: 0. Germline assignment: CDR1 KGHSH and CDR2 LQKENI. The CDR3 bases are TGTGCCAGCTCACCACTAGCGGGAGCCTACGAGCAGTACTTC. Its translation is CASSPLAGAYEQYF.

This clone appeared once. This chain links TRBV6-5 with TRBJ2-1; the D is unclear. The CDR3 is made up of 12 amino acids. CDR1 is MNHEY, CDR2 SVGAGI, per germline. The germline V and J ends were trimmed by 11 bases and 5 bases, with 13 bases remaining between them. The CDR3: CAAMDVHNEQFF. For the CDR3, the DNA is TGTGCCGCTATGGATGTCCACAATGAGCAGTTCTTC.

The chain has TRBV7-9 and TRBJ2-7, with D possibly TRBD2 on 5 matching bases. The CDR3 contains 12 residues. Trimming pared 5 bases from V and 5 bases from J, leaving 10 bases between. Germline CDR1 reads SEHNR; CDR2 reads FQNEAQ (reference sequence). CDR3 in amino acids: CASSGPGNEQYF. The CDR3 coding sequence is TGTGCCAGCAGCGGGCCCGGGAACGAGCAGTACTTC.

This clone has only one observation. The chain combines TRBV15 with TRBJ1-2; a possible D gene is TRBD1 (6 bases). V was clipped by 4 bases and J by 0 bases, with 15 bases between them. CDR1 is LNHNV and CDR2 is YYDKDF in the germline V gene (reference sequence). The CDR3 runs 16 residues. CDR3 residues: CATSTFGGEANYGYTF. CDR3 nucleotides: TGTGCCACCAGCACATTCGGGGGCGAAGCTAACTATGGCTACACCTTC.

The V call is TRBV9, the J call TRBJ2-1; TRBD1 is a possible D gene (6 bases). V shed 4 bases and J shed 6 bases, with 17 bases lying between them. The CDR3 loop spans 15 amino acids. Germline-derived CDR1 and CDR2 are SGDLS and YYNGEE. The CDR3 nucleotides read TGTGCCAGCAGCATCGGGACACTCGGGGTCAATGAGCAGTTCTTC. This translates into CASSIGTLGVNEQFF.

This clone showed up just once. The gene calls are TRBV28 and TRBJ1-1; D perhaps matches TRBD1 (6 bases). CDR3 length: 14 residues. Germline CDR1 MDHEN, CDR2 SYDVKM. V was pared by 3 bases and J by 4 bases, with 12 bases between. In nucleotides, the CDR3 is TGTGCCAGCAGTTTGGATCTGGGGGCCACTGAAGCTTTCTTT. This codes for CASSLDLGATEAFF.

This clone occurred once. This chain connects TRBV28 to TRBJ2-3; the D is unclear. CDR1 is MDHEN and CDR2 is SYDVKM in the germline V gene. The CDR3 spans 13 residues. Trimming took off 5 bases at V and 0 bases at J, with 6 bases between the two ends. This chain's CDR3 is CASSPISTDTQYF. As DNA, the CDR3 is TGTGCCAGCAGTCCCATTAGCACAGATACGCAGTATTTT. Full variable domain (missing parts from reference TRBV28 and TRBJ2-3): DVKVTQSSRYLVKRTGEKVFLECVQDMDHENMFWYRQDPGLGLRLIYFSYDVKMKEKGDIPEGYSVSREKKERFSLILESASTNQTSMYLCASSPISTDTQYFGPGTRLTVL.

In DNA, the CDR3 is TGTGCCACCAGTAGCGGGTACGAGGAGACCCAGTACTTC. Translation: CATSSGYEETQYF. This sequence joins TRBV15 and TRBJ2-5, with 7 bases aligning to TRBD2. CDR1 is LNHNV and CDR2 is YYDKDF in the germline V gene (reference sequence). V dropped 6 bases and J dropped 5; count of bases not matched to a gene: 6. This CDR3 has 13 residues.

This clone was seen only once. This rearrangement joins TRBV28 to TRBJ1-1; D may be TRBD1 (6 bases). There are 12 residues in the CDR3. With 7 bases removed from V and 4 bases from J, the gap between germline ends came to 10 bases. CDR1 and CDR2 from the germline V gene are MDHEN and SYDVKM. CDR3 protein: CASKIGGTEAFF. CDR3 DNA: TGTGCCAGCAAAATAGGGGGCACTGAAGCTTTCTTT.

The V gene is TRBV5-1, the J gene TRBJ2-2, with 7 bases identical to TRBD1. The CDR3 contains 16 residues. V lost 0 bases, J lost 5 bases, and 7 bases stayed unmatched. Germline assignment: CDR1 SGHRS and CDR2 YFSETQ. The CDR3 region is CASSLAPGQATGELFF. The DNA of the CDR3 is TGCGCCAGCAGCTTGGCTCCAGGACAGGCGACCGGGGAGCTGTTTTTT. Using reference TRBV5-1 and TRBJ2-2 for the parts outside the CDR3, the full variable domain is KAGVTQTPRYLIKTRGQQVTLSCSPISGHRSVSWYQQTPGQGLQFLFEYFSETQRNKGNFPGRFSGRQFSNSRSEMNVSTLELGDSALYLCASSLAPGQATGELFFGEGSRLTVL.

This chain joins TRBV10-3 and TRBJ2-7; 10 positions match TRBD1. The CDR3 is 15 amino acids. The germline gives CDR1 ENHRY, CDR2 SYGVKD. V lost 6 bases and J lost 2; bases outside the gene matches: 7. CDR3 loop: CAIRPGQGYTYEQYF. As DNA, the CDR3 is TGTGCCATCAGGCCGGGACAGGGGTACACCTACGAGCAGTACTTC.

V usage is TRBV6-5 and J usage is TRBJ2-1; D ambiguous. The germline V gene encodes CDR1 MNHEY and CDR2 SVGAGI. This CDR3 spans 14 amino acids. V lost 8 bases, J lost 2 bases, and 13 bases lay in between. Written as DNA, the CDR3 is TGTGCCAGCCGTTTTTTGGTTACCTACAATGAGCAGTTCTTC. Amino acids: CASRFLVTYNEQFF.

With respect to this clone: Different DNA sequences within this sample yield the same CDR3. The gene calls are TRBV28 and TRBJ1-2, with unresolved D. Trimming took 2 bases from V and 2 from J, leaving 0 bases between them. The CDR3 runs to 11 residues. Germline V CDR1 and CDR2: MDHEN, SYDVKM. The CDR3: CASSLNYGYTF. CDR3 nucleotide sequence: TGTGCCAGCAGTTTAAACTATGGCTACACCTTC.

V and J are TRBV7-3 and TRBJ2-1, with 8 nucleotides matching TRBD2. The J segment lost 3 bases and the V segment lost 5 bases, leaving 6 bases of the junction unmatched. This CDR3 is 15 amino acids long. CDR1 SGHTA and CDR2 FQGTGA come from the germline V gene. The CDR3 spells CASSPTSGYYNEQFF. The CDR3 DNA reads as TGTGCCAGCAGCCCCACTAGCGGCTACTACAATGAGCAGTTCTTC.

The chain has TRBV7-9 and TRBJ2-3; D uncertain. The CDR3 consists of 12 residues. V lost 1 base to trimming and J lost 9 bases, with 8 bases between them. The germline gives CDR1 SEHNR, CDR2 FQNEAQ (reference sequence). In DNA, the CDR3 is TGTGCCAGCAGCTTAGTTGATGGAACGCAGTATTTT. Translation: CASSLVDGTQYF.

The V call is TRBV11-2, the J call TRBJ2-7; D is uncertain. V lost 5 bases, J lost 6 bases, and 23 bases lay in between. Germline assignment: CDR1 SGHAT and CDR2 FQNNGV. CDR3 length: 16 residues. The CDR3 DNA reads as TGTGCCAGCAGCCTCGGGTCCGGGTCCCTGCTCTCCGAGCAGTACTTC. Encoded protein: CASSLGSGSLLSEQYF.